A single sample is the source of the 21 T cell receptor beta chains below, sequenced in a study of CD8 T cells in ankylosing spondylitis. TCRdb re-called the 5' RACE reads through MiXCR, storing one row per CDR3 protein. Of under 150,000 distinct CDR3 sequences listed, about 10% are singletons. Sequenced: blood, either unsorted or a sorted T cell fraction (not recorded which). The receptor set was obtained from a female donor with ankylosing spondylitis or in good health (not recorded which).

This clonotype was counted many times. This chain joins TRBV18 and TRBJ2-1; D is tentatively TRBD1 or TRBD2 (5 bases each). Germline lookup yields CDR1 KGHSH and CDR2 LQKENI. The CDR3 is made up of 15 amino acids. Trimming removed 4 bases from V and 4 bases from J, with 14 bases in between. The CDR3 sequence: CASSLPLGGYNEQFF. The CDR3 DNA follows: TGTGCCAGCTCACTACCCCTTGGGGGTTACAATGAGCAGTTCTTC.

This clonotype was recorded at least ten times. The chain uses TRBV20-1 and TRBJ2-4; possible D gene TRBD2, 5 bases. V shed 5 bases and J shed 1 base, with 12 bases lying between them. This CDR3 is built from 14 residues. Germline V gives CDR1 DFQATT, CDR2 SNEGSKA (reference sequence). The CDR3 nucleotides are TGCAGTGCTGGTCGGGGAATGGCCAAAAACATTCAGTACTTC. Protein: CSAGRGMAKNIQYF.

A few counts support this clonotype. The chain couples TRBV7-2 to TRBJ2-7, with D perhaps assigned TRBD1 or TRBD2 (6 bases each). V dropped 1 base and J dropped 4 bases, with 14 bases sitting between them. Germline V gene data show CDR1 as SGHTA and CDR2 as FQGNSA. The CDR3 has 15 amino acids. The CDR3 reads CASSLDIGGGYEQYF. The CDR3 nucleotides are TGTGCCAGCAGCTTAGATATCGGGGGCGGATACGAGCAGTACTTC.

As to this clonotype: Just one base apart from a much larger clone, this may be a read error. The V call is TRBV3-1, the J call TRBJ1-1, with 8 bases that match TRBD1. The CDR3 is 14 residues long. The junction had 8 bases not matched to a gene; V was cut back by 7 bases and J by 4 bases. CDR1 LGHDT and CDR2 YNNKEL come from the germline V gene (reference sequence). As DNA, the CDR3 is TGTGCCAGCACCCCCAGGGGGCGCGGCACTGAAGCTTTCTTT. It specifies CASTPRGRGTEAFF.

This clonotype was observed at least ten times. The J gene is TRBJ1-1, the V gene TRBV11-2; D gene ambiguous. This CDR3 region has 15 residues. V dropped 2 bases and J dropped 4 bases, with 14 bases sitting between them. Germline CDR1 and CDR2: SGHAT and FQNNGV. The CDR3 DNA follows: TGTGCCAGCAGCTTAATTGGGGTGATTAGCACTGAAGCTTTCTTT. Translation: CASSLIGVISTEAFF.

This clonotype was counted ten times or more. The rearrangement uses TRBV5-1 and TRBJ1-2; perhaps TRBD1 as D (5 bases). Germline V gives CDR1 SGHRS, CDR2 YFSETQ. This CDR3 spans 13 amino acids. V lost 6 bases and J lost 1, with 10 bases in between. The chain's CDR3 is CASKSGGNYGYTF. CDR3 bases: TGCGCCAGCAAGAGCGGGGGTAACTATGGCTACACCTTC.

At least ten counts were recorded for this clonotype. Here the CDR3 reads CASSPLGPNTGELFF. The CDR3 DNA follows: TGTGCCAGCTCACCACTGGGGCCGAACACCGGGGAGCTGTTTTTT. V gene TRBV18 combines with J gene TRBJ2-2; D is possibly TRBD1 (5 bases). V was clipped by 1 base and J by 0 bases, with 6 bases between them. From germline, CDR1 is KGHSH and CDR2 LQKENI. The CDR3 extends over 15 amino acids.

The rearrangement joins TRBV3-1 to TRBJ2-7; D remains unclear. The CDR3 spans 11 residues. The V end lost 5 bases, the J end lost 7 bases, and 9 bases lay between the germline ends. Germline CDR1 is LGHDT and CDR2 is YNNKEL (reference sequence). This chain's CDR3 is CASSDVLEQYF. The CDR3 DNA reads TGTGCCAGCAGCGACGTACTAGAGCAGTACTTC.

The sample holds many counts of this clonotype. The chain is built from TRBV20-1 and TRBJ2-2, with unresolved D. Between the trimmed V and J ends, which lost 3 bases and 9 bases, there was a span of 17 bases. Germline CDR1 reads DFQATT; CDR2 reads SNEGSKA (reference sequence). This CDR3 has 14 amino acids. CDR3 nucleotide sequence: TGCAGTGCTAGGAGTTGGTCCGGAGACCGGGAGCTGTTTTTT. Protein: CSARSWSGDRELFF.

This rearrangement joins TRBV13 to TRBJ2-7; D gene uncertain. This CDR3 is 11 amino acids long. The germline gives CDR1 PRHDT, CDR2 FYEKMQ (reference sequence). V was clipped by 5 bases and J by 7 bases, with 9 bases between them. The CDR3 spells CASSLKEEQYF. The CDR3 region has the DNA TGTGCCAGCAGCCTGAAGGAGGAGCAGTACTTC.

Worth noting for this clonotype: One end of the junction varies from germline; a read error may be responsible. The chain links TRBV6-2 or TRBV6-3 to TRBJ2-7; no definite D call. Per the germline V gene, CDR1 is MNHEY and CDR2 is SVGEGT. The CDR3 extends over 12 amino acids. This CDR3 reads CASSYPILDLFF. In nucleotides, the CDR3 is TGTGCCAGCAGTTACCCCATACTTGACTTATTCTTC.

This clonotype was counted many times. The CDR3 loop is CASSLGGGLAEETQYF. The CDR3 DNA reads as TGTGCCAGCAGCTTAGGAGGGGGACTAGCGGAGGAGACCCAGTACTTC. The chain uses TRBV7-7 and TRBJ2-5, with TRBD2 identical over 11 bases. Losses at the gene ends were 1 base for V and 5 bases for J; bases not matched to a gene: 6. The CDR3 contains 16 residues. Germline values: CDR1 SSHAT, CDR2 FNYEAQ (reference sequence).

The CDR3 bases are TGCGCCATCCGAGGGACGGTATTTCACGAGCAGTACTTC. Amino acid sequence: CAIRGTVFHEQYF. The chain joins TRBV23-1 to TRBJ2-7, with D perhaps assigned TRBD1 or TRBD2 (5 bases each). TRBV23-1 is an ORF, with its function uncertain. Trimming shortened V by 10 bases and J by 5 bases, and 18 bases separated the two germline ends. The CDR3 has 13 residues.

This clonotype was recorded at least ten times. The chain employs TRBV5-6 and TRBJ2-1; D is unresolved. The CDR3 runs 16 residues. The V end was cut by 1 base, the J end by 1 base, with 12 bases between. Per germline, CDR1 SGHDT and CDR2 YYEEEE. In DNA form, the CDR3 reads TGTGCCAGCAGCTTGTTCAGCACCGGTTCCTACAATGAGCAGTTCTTC. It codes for CASSLFSTGSYNEQFF.

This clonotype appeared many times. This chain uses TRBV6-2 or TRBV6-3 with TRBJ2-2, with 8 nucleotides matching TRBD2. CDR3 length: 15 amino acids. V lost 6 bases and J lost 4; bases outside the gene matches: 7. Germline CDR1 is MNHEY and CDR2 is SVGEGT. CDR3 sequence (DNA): TGTGCCAGCAGCTCGTATAGCGGGGCCACCGGGGAGCTGTTTTTT. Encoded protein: CASSSYSGATGELFF.

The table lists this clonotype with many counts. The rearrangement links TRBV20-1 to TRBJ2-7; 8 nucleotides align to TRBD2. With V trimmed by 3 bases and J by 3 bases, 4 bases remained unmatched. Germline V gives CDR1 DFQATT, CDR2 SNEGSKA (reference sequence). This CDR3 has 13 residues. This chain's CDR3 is CSASGGGYYEQYF. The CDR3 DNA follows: TGCAGTGCTAGCGGGGGGGGGTACTACGAGCAGTACTTC.

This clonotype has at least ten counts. CDR3 amino acids: CASSPNPTDTQYF. The CDR3 DNA reads TGTGCCAGCTCACCGAACCCCACAGATACGCAGTATTTT. The rearrangement uses TRBV18 and TRBJ2-3; unclear D gene. CDR1 and CDR2 (germline): KGHSH, LQKENI. V shed 3 bases and J shed 2 bases, with 6 bases lying between them. CDR3 length: 13 amino acids.

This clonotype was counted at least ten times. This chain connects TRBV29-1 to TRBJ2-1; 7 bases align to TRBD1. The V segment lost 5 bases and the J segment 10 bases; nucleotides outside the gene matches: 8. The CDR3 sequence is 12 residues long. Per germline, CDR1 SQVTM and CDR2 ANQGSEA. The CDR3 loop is CSVQSQQGEQFF. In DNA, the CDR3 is TGCAGCGTTCAATCCCAACAGGGGGAGCAGTTCTTC.

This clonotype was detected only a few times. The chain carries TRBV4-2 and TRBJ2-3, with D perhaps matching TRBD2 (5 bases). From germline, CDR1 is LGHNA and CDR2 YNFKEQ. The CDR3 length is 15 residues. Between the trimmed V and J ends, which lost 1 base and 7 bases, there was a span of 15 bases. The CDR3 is CASSQAGPTGNTQYF. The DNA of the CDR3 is TGTGCCAGCAGCCAAGCAGGTCCGACGGGGAATACGCAGTATTTT.

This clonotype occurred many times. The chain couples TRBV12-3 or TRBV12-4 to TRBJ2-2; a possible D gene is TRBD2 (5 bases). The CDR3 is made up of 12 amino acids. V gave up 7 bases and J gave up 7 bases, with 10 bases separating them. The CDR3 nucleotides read TGTGCCAGCACTCCCCGGGGCGGGGAGCTGTTTTTT. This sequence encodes CASTPRGGELFF.

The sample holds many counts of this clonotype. DNA for the CDR3: TGTGCCAGCAGCTTAGTGGGGGGGCATTCCAATGAGCAGTTCTTC. This translates into CASSLVGGHSNEQFF. The chain uses TRBV7-2 and TRBJ2-1, with D possibly TRBD2 on 7 matching bases. Trimming took 1 base from V and 6 from J, leaving 13 bases between them. This CDR3 spans 15 amino acids. CDR1 is SGHTA and CDR2 is FQGNSA in the germline V gene.